This is a list of T cell receptor beta chains from one sample in a study of neurological immune-mediated disorders. In TCRdb, the 5' RACE reads were re-called with MiXCR into one record per CDR3 protein. The table lists around 90,000 distinct CDR3 sequences, roughly 13% of them singletons. The sample comprised PBMCs. All receptors come from a female donor with HTLV-1-associated myelopathy (HAM/TSP). CDR3s include the opening cysteine and the closing phenylalanine or tryptophan. D genes are given only for firm matches. The size field is filled for only some rows; it gives once, few, many or a size class.

j_gene: TRBJ2-5; d_gene: NA; abundance: many; v_gene: TRBV2; CDR3aa: CASKGGDQETQYF; CDR3nt: TGTGCCAGCAAAGGAGGGGACCAAGAGACCCAGTACTTC
j_gene: TRBJ2-7; d_gene: TRBD1; abundance: many; v_gene: TRBV6-6; CDR3aa: CASAGTGSYEQYF; CDR3nt: TGTGCCAGCGCCGGGACAGGGTCCTACGAGCAGTACTTC
j_gene: TRBJ2-2; d_gene: TRBD1; abundance: few; v_gene: TRBV7-9; CDR3aa: CAKTGTANTGELFF; CDR3nt: TGTGCCAAGACCGGGACAGCGAACACCGGGGAGCTGTTTTTT
j_gene: TRBJ2-5; d_gene: NA; abundance: few; v_gene: TRBV5-1; CDR3aa: CASSSGQPQETQYF; CDR3nt: TGCGCCAGCAGCTCCGGACAGCCCCAAGAGACCCAGTACTTC
j_gene: TRBJ1-4; d_gene: TRBD1; abundance: many; v_gene: TRBV5-1; CDR3aa: CASSLRGQGALNEKLFF; CDR3nt: TGCGCCAGCAGCTTGCGAGGACAGGGGGCGTTGAATGAAAAACTGTTTTTT
j_gene: TRBJ1-1; d_gene: TRBD1; abundance: many; v_gene: TRBV5-8; CDR3aa: CASSLETGGNTEAFF; CDR3nt: TGTGCCAGCAGCTTGGAAACAGGGGGCAATACTGAAGCTTTCTTT
j_gene: TRBJ2-5; d_gene: TRBD1; abundance: NA; v_gene: TRBV5-1; CDR3aa: CASSLGGGGETQYF; CDR3nt: TGCGCCAGCAGCTTGGGAGGGGGCGGCGAGACCCAGTACTTC
j_gene: TRBJ2-7; d_gene: TRBD1; abundance: many; v_gene: TRBV29-1; CDR3aa: CSVSGQGAFEQYF; CDR3nt: TGCAGCGTTAGCGGACAGGGGGCGTTCGAGCAGTACTTC
j_gene: TRBJ1-1; d_gene: NA; abundance: many; v_gene: TRBV6-5; CDR3aa: CASSSNTEAFF; CDR3nt: TGTGCCAGCAGTTCGAACACTGAAGCTTTCTTT
j_gene: TRBJ2-1; d_gene: NA; abundance: many; v_gene: TRBV7-2; CDR3aa: CASSLRGAGRYNEQFF; CDR3nt: TGTGCCAGCAGCTTGAGGGGGGCGGGGAGATACAATGAGCAGTTCTTC
j_gene: TRBJ2-5; d_gene: NA; abundance: many; v_gene: TRBV9; CDR3aa: CASSVDQRLQETQYF; CDR3nt: TGTGCCAGCAGCGTAGATCAGCGTCTTCAAGAGACCCAGTACTTC
j_gene: TRBJ1-5; d_gene: NA; abundance: few; v_gene: TRBV5-1; CDR3aa: CASSRIGRGPYNQPQHF; CDR3nt: TGCGCCAGCAGCCGCATCGGGAGGGGCCCTTACAATCAGCCCCAGCATTTT
j_gene: TRBJ2-7; d_gene: TRBD1; abundance: many; v_gene: TRBV5-1; CDR3aa: CASSLAGTGVYEQYF; CDR3nt: TGCGCCAGCAGCTTGGCCGGGACAGGGGTCTACGAGCAGTACTTC
j_gene: TRBJ2-7; d_gene: NA; abundance: many; v_gene: TRBV5-1; CDR3aa: CASGSGGGEQYF; CDR3nt: TGCGCCAGCGGGTCTGGGGGAGGCGAGCAGTACTTC
j_gene: TRBJ1-6; d_gene: NA; abundance: many; v_gene: TRBV28; CDR3aa: CASTPQGGSPLHF; CDR3nt: TGTGCCAGCACCCCCCAGGGCGGATCACCCCTCCACTTT
j_gene: TRBJ2-5; d_gene: TRBD2; abundance: many; v_gene: TRBV5-1; CDR3aa: CASSFLLADQETQYF; CDR3nt: TGCGCCAGCAGCTTCTTACTAGCGGACCAAGAGACCCAGTACTTC
j_gene: TRBJ2-2; d_gene: TRBD2; abundance: NA; v_gene: TRBV20-1; CDR3aa: CSATSGGSNTGELFF; CDR3nt: TGCAGTGCTACTAGCGGGGGGTCGAACACCGGGGAGCTGTTTTTT
j_gene: TRBJ2-1; d_gene: NA; abundance: NA; v_gene: TRBV4-2; CDR3aa: CVSSRDGSGYNEQFF; CDR3nt: TGTGTCAGCAGCCGAGATGGTAGCGGTTACAATGAGCAGTTCTTC
j_gene: TRBJ1-2; d_gene: TRBD1; abundance: many; v_gene: TRBV4-1; CDR3aa: CASSDRDRGFNYGYTF; CDR3nt: TGCGCCAGCAGCGATCGCGACAGGGGTTTTAACTATGGCTACACCTTC
j_gene: TRBJ1-4; d_gene: TRBD1; abundance: NA; v_gene: TRBV7-8; CDR3aa: CASSLGGDRAGEKLFF; CDR3nt: TGTGCCAGCAGCTTAGGAGGGGACAGGGCTGGTGAAAAACTGTTTTTT
j_gene: TRBJ2-3; d_gene: NA; abundance: few; v_gene: TRBV20-1; CDR3aa: CSARVQGVVGTQYF; CDR3nt: TGCAGTGCTAGGGTACAGGGTGTCGTCGGTACGCAGTATTTT
j_gene: TRBJ2-2; d_gene: TRBD2; abundance: many; v_gene: TRBV20-1; CDR3aa: CSARSGGRNTGELFF; CDR3nt: TGCAGTGCTCGCAGCGGGGGGCGGAACACCGGGGAGCTGTTTTTT
j_gene: TRBJ2-2; d_gene: NA; abundance: many; v_gene: TRBV2; CDR3aa: CASRKETTGELFF; CDR3nt: TGTGCCAGCCGGAAGGAGACTACCGGGGAGCTGTTTTTT
j_gene: TRBJ2-2; d_gene: NA; abundance: NA; v_gene: TRBV20-1; CDR3aa: CSARRLYRLTGELFF; CDR3nt: TGCAGTGCTAGACGCCTGTACAGGCTCACCGGGGAGCTGTTTTTT
j_gene: TRBJ2-5; d_gene: TRBD1; abundance: many; v_gene: TRBV5-1; CDR3aa: CASSLASTGTAGTQYF; CDR3nt: TGCGCCAGCAGCTTGGCTTCAACCGGGACAGCAGGGACCCAGTACTTC